These 32 T cell receptor beta chains originate from one sample sequenced in a study of post-analysis software for immune sequencing data. Study-wide results and limits: Roughly five TRBV segments, including TRBV5-6, TRBV5-1 and TRBV20-1, were more frequent in patients than controls.

Their recognized antigens are unknown. Sequencing libraries made from TCR beta cDNA carried unique molecular identifiers. MiXCR, applied by TCRdb to the PCR reads, yields one record per CDR3 protein. The sample contains hundreds of thousands of distinct CDR3 sequences, 55% to 60% of which appear only once. The sequenced material came from blood. Receptors were obtained from a girl aged 2 to 10 with multiple sclerosis.

This clonotype was counted between two and nine times. The chain is built from TRBV4-1 and TRBJ2-4, with D perhaps given as TRBD1 or TRBD2 (5 bases each). The CDR3 loop spans 15 amino acids. The germline gives CDR1 MGHRA, CDR2 YSYEKL. V was pared by 4 bases and J by 0 bases, with 10 bases between. CDR3 in DNA: TGCGCCAGCAGCCGTCTAGGGACAGCCAAAAACATTCAGTACTTC. Amino acids: CASSRLGTAKNIQYF.

The genes are TRBV10-3 and TRBJ2-5; TRBD1 matches at 8 bases. This CDR3 has 13 amino acids. The ends lost 6 bases at V and 3 bases at J; junction bases unmatched: 3. Germline CDR1 and CDR2: ENHRY and SYGVKD. CDR3 sequence reads: CAIRATGEETQYF. DNA of the CDR3: TGTGCCATCAGGGCGACAGGGGAAGAGACCCAGTACTTC.

This sequence joins TRBV2 and TRBJ1-4; 11 bases agree with TRBD1. V was pared by 8 bases and J by 5 bases, with 7 bases of the junction left unmatched. Germline-derived CDR1 and CDR2 are SNHLY and FYNNEI. The length of the CDR3 is 15 residues. CDR3 bases: TGTGCCAGCGAGTGGGACAGGGGGAGGAATGAAAAACTGTTTTTT. Its protein is CASEWDRGRNEKLFF.

The chain links TRBV25-1 to TRBJ2-3; D gene uncertain. Deletions cut 1 base from V and 8 bases from J, with 22 bases between. This CDR3 comprises 17 residues. Germline CDR1 is MGHDK and CDR2 is SYGVNS. The CDR3 loop reads CASSELGSGQELGTQYF. CDR3 DNA sequence: TGTGCCAGCAGTGAATTAGGATCGGGTCAGGAGTTGGGTACGCAGTATTTT.

The chain has TRBV30 and TRBJ1-5; D perhaps matches TRBD1 (6 bases). Germline values: CDR1 GTSNPN, CDR2 SVGIG (reference sequence). This CDR3 has 12 amino acids. V was trimmed by 4 bases and J by 10 bases, leaving 14 bases between them. The CDR3: CAWKGGARPQHF. The CDR3, as DNA: TGTGCCTGGAAAGGGGGGGCTCGCCCCCAGCATTTT.

V is TRBV6-1 and J is TRBJ1-2; 7 bases are a match to TRBD1. Germline CDR1 and CDR2: MNHNS and SASEGT. Germline trimming cut 5 bases from V and 5 bases from J; bases unmatched to any gene: 14. CDR3 length: 16 residues. CDR3 DNA sequence: TGTGCCAGCAGTCCCTCCTCGGGACAGACCATTTATGGCTACACCTTC. It translates to CASSPSSGQTIYGYTF.

This chain connects TRBV29-1 to TRBJ2-3; 8 positions match TRBD2. With V trimmed by 6 bases and J by 8 bases, 10 bases remained unmatched. This CDR3 comprises 13 residues. The germline V gene has CDR1 SQVTM and CDR2 ANQGSEA. In nucleotides, the CDR3 is TGCAGCGTCTCCTCCGGGAGGGGCTCTACGCAGTATTTT. Translation: CSVSSGRGSTQYF.

The chain combines TRBV5-6 with TRBJ2-4; D call uncertain. The CDR3 is 15 residues long. Trimming cost V 0 bases and J 1 base, with 8 bases left between them. Germline CDR1 reads SGHDT; CDR2 reads YYEEEE. DNA of the CDR3: TGTGCCAGCAGCTTGGAAGGGTCGGCCAAAAACATTCAGTACTTC. Protein sequence: CASSLEGSAKNIQYF.

This chain connects TRBV6-1 to TRBJ2-7; TRBD1 might be the D (8 bases). The CDR3 runs to 15 residues. The V gene lost 5 bases and the J gene lost 2 bases, with 16 bases spanning the gap. CDR1 and CDR2 from the germline V gene are MNHNS and SASEGT. For the CDR3, the DNA is TGTGCCAGCAGTCTTACAGGGGGGGGGCCCTACGAGCAGTACTTC. This encodes CASSLTGGGPYEQYF.

This clonotype was observed a few times. The rearrangement links TRBV4-1 to TRBJ2-5; maybe TRBD2 (5 bases). The CDR3 consists of 16 residues. Trimming stripped 5 bases from V and 5 bases from J, with 21 bases between. Germline CDR1 MGHRA, CDR2 YSYEKL. The CDR3 region has the DNA TGCGCCAGCAGCTTACCGGGATTACTCGTTCCGGAGACCCAGTACTTC. It encodes CASSLPGLLVPETQYF.

As concerns this clonotype: Germline and junction disagree at one end, which may indicate a read error. This chain joins TRBV7-7 and TRBJ2-1; D is possibly TRBD2 (6 bases). The CDR3 is 15 residues long. Germline V gives CDR1 SSHAT, CDR2 FNYEAQ (reference sequence). The CDR3 here is CASSWGVSAHDEQFF. The CDR3 DNA sequence: TGTGCTAGCAGCTGGGGGGTTTCCGCGCACGATGAGCAGTTCTTC.

The chain has TRBV7-2 and TRBJ2-1, with D hard to call. The germline V and J ends were trimmed by 6 bases and 5 bases, with 8 bases remaining between them. The CDR3 spans 12 residues. CDR1 is SGHTA and CDR2 is FQGNSA in the germline V gene. The CDR3 bases are TGTGCCAGCAGAGGCAGCGACAATGAGCAGTTCTTC. Protein product: CASRGSDNEQFF.

V usage is TRBV10-3 and J usage is TRBJ2-1, with 8 nucleotides matching TRBD2. This CDR3 has 21 amino acids. Germline CDR1 ENHRY, CDR2 SYGVKD. J was trimmed by 0 bases and V by 3 bases; bases with no gene match: 19. CDR3 coding DNA: TGTGCCATCAGTGATTTTGGTAGCGGGGCCGCGCCGGAAAGCTCCTACAATGAGCAGTTCTTC. This translates into CAISDFGSGAAPESSYNEQFF.

The chain links TRBV3-1 to TRBJ2-1; perhaps TRBD2 as D (7 bases). CDR3 length equals 16 residues. The V and J ends lost 4 bases and 1 base respectively, with 14 bases between them. Per germline, CDR1 LGHDT and CDR2 YNNKEL (reference sequence). The CDR3 DNA sequence: TGTGCCAGCAGCCCTACGAAGGGGGGGTCCTACAATGAGCAGTTCTTC. It yields the protein CASSPTKGGSYNEQFF.

V gene TRBV7-2 combines with J gene TRBJ2-7; D ambiguous. CDR3 size: 14 residues. Trimming cost V 5 bases and J 3 bases, with 14 bases left between them. The germline gives CDR1 SGHTA, CDR2 FQGNSA. For the CDR3, the DNA is TGTGCCAGCAGCGTGGACGGAACGTTCTACGAGCAGTACTTC. As protein: CASSVDGTFYEQYF.

This clonotype was counted between two and nine times. The V and J genes are TRBV12-3 or TRBV12-4 and TRBJ2-1; 8 positions agree with TRBD2. V lost 6 bases and J lost 4; bases outside the gene matches: 23. This CDR3 region has 20 residues. The CDR3 sequence: CASSGPRGPTSGGPYNEQFF. The CDR3, as DNA: TGTGCCAGCAGCGGACCCCGGGGGCCAACGAGCGGGGGCCCTTACAATGAGCAGTTCTTC.

The chain carries TRBV20-1 and TRBJ2-3; 9 bases map to TRBD2. The V gene's germline CDR1 is DFQATT and CDR2 SNEGSKA (reference sequence). Losses at the gene ends were 0 bases for V and 6 bases for J; bases not matched to a gene: 4. The CDR3 has 14 residues. CDR3 loop: CSAREVLAGDTQYF. The CDR3 DNA sequence: TGCAGTGCTAGAGAGGTCCTAGCGGGGGATACGCAGTATTTT.

In its sample, this clonotype was seen a few times. The chain has TRBV5-1 and TRBJ2-7; D is possibly TRBD2 (5 bases). This CDR3 comprises 15 residues. With 0 bases removed from V and 2 bases from J, the gap between germline ends came to 12 bases. Looked up from germline, CDR1 is SGHRS and CDR2 is YFSETQ. The CDR3 here is CASSLGAVGPYEQYF. The CDR3 bases are TGCGCCAGCAGCTTGGGAGCGGTCGGGCCCTACGAGCAGTACTTC.

The chain has TRBV9 and TRBJ2-5; weak D call: TRBD1 (5 bases). CDR3 length: 15 residues. The germline V gene has CDR1 SGDLS and CDR2 YYNGEE. Trimming stripped 0 bases from V and 3 bases from J, with 12 bases between. This CDR3 is CASSVDGRVEETQYF. Here the CDR3 DNA reads TGTGCCAGCAGCGTAGATGGCAGGGTAGAAGAGACCCAGTACTTC.

V usage is TRBV12-3 or TRBV12-4 and J usage is TRBJ1-4, with 7 bases fitting TRBD1. The V segment lost 1 base and the J segment 8 bases; nucleotides outside the gene matches: 10. This CDR3 contains 16 residues. CDR3 nucleotide sequence: TGTGCCAGCAGTTTAGGACAGGGTGGAGGATACGAAAAACTGTTTTTT. Translation: CASSLGQGGGYEKLFF.

V and J are TRBV25-1 and TRBJ2-3; no clear D gene. Germline values: CDR1 MGHDK, CDR2 SYGVNS. The CDR3 contains 16 residues. V lost 2 bases, J lost 2 bases, and 14 bases lay in between. The CDR3 nucleotides are TGTGCCAGCAGTGAAGAAGTCTTGGGCTCCACAGATACGCAGTATTTT. It translates to CASSEEVLGSTDTQYF.

The CDR3 protein is CASSQVRQGYEQYF. The DNA of the CDR3 is TGCGCCAGCAGCCAAGTCCGGCAGGGCTACGAGCAGTACTTC. V gene TRBV4-1 combines with J gene TRBJ2-7; possibly TRBD1 for D (5 bases). The V gene's germline CDR1 is MGHRA and CDR2 YSYEKL. There are 14 residues in the CDR3. V shed 1 base and J shed 3 bases, with 10 bases lying between them.

This clonotype was seen more than once but under ten times. The CDR3: CATHKTYEQYF. CDR3 coding DNA: TGTGCCACCCATAAAACCTACGAGCAGTACTTC. The chain employs TRBV28 and TRBJ2-7; no definite D call. CDR1 MDHEN and CDR2 SYDVKM come from the germline V gene. CDR3 length equals 11 residues. Trimming pared 10 bases from V and 2 bases from J, leaving 9 bases between.

This clonotype came up a few times. Sequence at one end of the junction differs from germline and may be a read error. The V call is TRBV5-1, the J call TRBJ2-1; 9 bases map to TRBD2. Germline V gene data show CDR1 as SGHRS and CDR2 as YFSETQ. This CDR3 spans 15 amino acids. The CDR3 sequence: CASSLLAGEGNEQFF. In DNA form, the CDR3 reads TGTGCTAGCAGCTTATTAGCGGGAGAGGGCAATGAGCAGTTCTTC. Complete variable domain (other parts from reference TRBV5-1 and TRBJ2-1): KAGVTQTPRYLIKTRGQQVTLSCSPISGHRSVSWYQQTPGQGLQFLFEYFSETQRNKGNFPGRFSGRQFSNSRSEMNVSTLELGDSALYLCASSLLAGEGNEQFFGPGTRLTVL.

The chain employs TRBV5-1 and TRBJ2-7; either TRBD1 or TRBD2 may fit D (5 bases each). The J call may not be correct, given that the DNA end is closer to TRBJ2-5. The CDR3 totals 15 residues. Germline CDR1 reads SGHRS; CDR2 reads YFSETQ. CDR3 residues: CASSPGHDTWETQYF. Written as DNA, the CDR3 is TGCGCCAGCAGCCCGGGGCATGATACGTGGGAGACCCAGTACTTC.

This clonotype was counted a few times. The chain employs TRBV6-1 and TRBJ2-3, with no clear D. The CDR3 runs 16 residues. V dropped 4 bases and J dropped 0 bases, with 14 bases sitting between them. The germline V gene has CDR1 MNHNS and CDR2 SASEGT. DNA for the CDR3: TGTGCCAGCAGTGTGGGTCCTTTCCCGAGCACAGATACGCAGTATTTT. Residues: CASSVGPFPSTDTQYF.

This clonotype was seen only a few times. The chain links TRBV2 to TRBJ2-7; D possibly matches TRBD1 or TRBD2 (5 bases each). The V gene lost 6 bases and the J gene lost 6 bases, with 12 bases spanning the gap. The CDR3 has 12 amino acids. Germline V gene sequence: CDR1 SNHLY, CDR2 FYNNEI. CDR3 residues: CASSPQGPEQYF. Written as DNA, the CDR3 is TGTGCCAGCAGCCCCCAGGGACCCGAGCAGTACTTC.

The V gene is TRBV2, the J gene TRBJ2-6; the D is unclear. V was cut by 1 base and J by 4 bases, with 14 bases left in between. The CDR3 runs 17 residues. Germline V lookup: CDR1 SNHLY, CDR2 FYNNEI. The CDR3 loop is CASSEGRRPSGANVLTF. In DNA, the CDR3 is TGTGCCAGCAGTGAAGGAAGGCGGCCCAGCGGGGCCAACGTCCTGACTTTC.

V is TRBV5-1 and J is TRBJ2-3; 7 bases match TRBD1. This CDR3 comprises 15 residues. Losses at the gene ends were 1 base for V and 5 bases for J; bases not matched to a gene: 7. Germline values: CDR1 SGHRS, CDR2 YFSETQ. The CDR3 here is CASSLFGTEEDTQYF. In DNA, the CDR3 is TGCGCCAGCAGCTTGTTTGGGACAGAGGAAGATACGCAGTATTTT. The whole variable domain, remainder taken from reference TRBV5-1 and TRBJ2-3, is KAGVTQTPRYLIKTRGQQVTLSCSPISGHRSVSWYQQTPGQGLQFLFEYFSETQRNKGNFPGRFSGRQFSNSRSEMNVSTLELGDSALYLCASSLFGTEEDTQYFGPGTRLTVL.

This chain uses TRBV7-8 with TRBJ2-5; 7 nucleotides align to TRBD1. The germline gives CDR1 SGHVS, CDR2 FQNEAQ. Trimming cost V 5 bases and J 11 bases; bases outside gene matches: 11. CDR3 length: 13 residues. DNA of the CDR3: TGTGCCAGCAGCGCCAACAGGGGAAGGGAGCAGTACTTC. As protein: CASSANRGREQYF.

This clonotype was counted a few times. The CDR3 DNA reads TGTGCCAGCAGTTGGGATACGCAGTATTTT. It specifies CASSWDTQYF. The chain has TRBV2 and TRBJ2-3; D uncertain. There are 10 residues in the CDR3. Germline V CDR1 and CDR2: SNHLY, FYNNEI. Trimming took 5 bases from V and 6 from J, leaving 3 bases between them.

The chain joins TRBV2 to TRBJ2-1; D unclear. Germline CDR1 SNHLY, CDR2 FYNNEI. V was cut by 4 bases and J by 0 bases, with 7 bases left in between. The CDR3 is 14 amino acids. The CDR3 DNA reads TGTGCCAGCAGTGGGGCGCCCTCCTACAATGAGCAGTTCTTC. This gives the protein CASSGAPSYNEQFF.